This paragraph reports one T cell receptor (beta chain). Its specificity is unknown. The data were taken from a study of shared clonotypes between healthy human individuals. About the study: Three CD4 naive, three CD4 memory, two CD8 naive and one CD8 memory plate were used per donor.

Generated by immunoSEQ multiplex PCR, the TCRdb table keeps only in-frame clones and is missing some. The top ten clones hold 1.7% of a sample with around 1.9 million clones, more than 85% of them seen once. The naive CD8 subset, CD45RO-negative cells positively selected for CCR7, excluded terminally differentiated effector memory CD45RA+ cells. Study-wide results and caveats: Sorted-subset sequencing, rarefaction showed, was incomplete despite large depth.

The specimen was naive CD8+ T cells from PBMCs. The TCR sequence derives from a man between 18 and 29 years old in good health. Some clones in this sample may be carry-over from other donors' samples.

The CDR3 sequence is CASSLSGHPNYGYTF. As DNA, the CDR3 is TGTGCCAGCAGTTTATCGGGACACCCTAACTATGGCTACACCTTC. This sequence joins TRBV28 and TRBJ1-2, with a weak D call TRBD1 (6 bases). Germline values: CDR1 MDHEN, CDR2 SYDVKM. The CDR3 totals 15 residues. Trimming removed 1 base from V and 0 bases from J, with 9 bases in between.